The entry below describes one T cell receptor (beta chain). Its antigen is still unknown. These data belong to a study of CD8 T cells in Susac syndrome. Study-level findings and limits: Susac syndrome CD8+ repertoires were clonally expanded, most strongly in CD8+ TEMRA cells.

Per germline, CDR1 SGHDT and CDR2 YYEEEE. V was pared by 0 bases and J by 6 bases, with 6 bases of the junction left unmatched. There are 15 residues in the CDR3. Random hexamers were used to reverse transcribe an amount of roughly 0.5 to 1 ug RNA. Coverage of TCR beta CDR3 amplification by immunoSEQ multiplex PCR extended to 54 Vbeta and 13 Jbeta. One entry per CDR3 protein results from TCRdb running MiXCR on the immunoSEQ multiplex PCR reads. The sample contains 100,000 to 150,000 distinct CDR3 sequences, just under 95% of which appear only once. The recently defined diagnostic criteria for definite or probable disease were met by the Susac syndrome patients.

This receptor was taken from a human donor with Susac syndrome. The J gene is TRBJ2-7, the V gene TRBV5-6; the match to TRBD1 covers 10 bases. Material: CD8+ T cells from PBMCs. CDR3 sequence (DNA): TGTGCCAGCAGCTTGGTGGGACAGGGGTTGGTCGAGCAGTACTTC. This encodes CASSLVGQGLVEQYF.